These 6 T cell receptor beta chains share one sample of origin, sequenced in a study of shared clonotypes between healthy human individuals. Using immunoSEQ multiplex PCR, the repertoire was profiled, and TCRdb retains in-frame clones only, with some absent. The sample includes 2,500,000 or so clones, just under 95% seen only once; the top ten take more than 0.35%. Sample: naive CD4+ T cells from PBMCs. Described subset: CD45RA+ positively selected. These receptors were obtained from a young man in good health. Some clones in this sample may be carry-over from other donors' samples.

This rearrangement joins TRBV11-2 to TRBJ1-1; D uncertain. CDR1 is SGHAT and CDR2 is FQNNGV in the germline V gene. The V and J ends lost 3 bases and 8 bases respectively, with 16 bases between them. This CDR3 has 14 amino acids. CDR3 region: CASSLDGGWGEAFF. CDR3 nucleotides: TGTGCCAGCAGCTTGGACGGAGGGTGGGGAGAAGCTTTCTTT.

A word on this clone: Additional DNA sequences in this sample encode the identical CDR3. This rearrangement joins TRBV7-3 to TRBJ1-1; D remains unclear. The length of the CDR3 is 13 residues. Trimming took 3 bases from V and 1 from J, leaving 6 bases between them. Germline lookup yields CDR1 SGHTA and CDR2 FQGTGA. CDR3 residues: CASSFDGNTEAFF. CDR3 sequence (DNA): TGTGCCAGCAGCTTTGATGGGAACACTGAAGCTTTCTTT.

V gene TRBV10-1 combines with J gene TRBJ2-5; tentative D call: TRBD1 (7 bases). Per the germline V gene, CDR1 is WNHNN and CDR2 is SYGVQD (reference sequence). Trimming removed 8 bases at V and 5 bases at J, with 12 bases between. CDR3 length equals 12 residues. In DNA form, the CDR3 reads TGCGCCAGCTCGGAGGGGGCCGAGACCCAGTACTTC. Translated: CASSEGAETQYF.

The chain uses TRBV9 and TRBJ2-3; 8 positions match TRBD1. The CDR3 sequence is 14 residues long. V was clipped by 3 bases and J by 5 bases; unmatched bases: 5. CDR1 SGDLS and CDR2 YYNGEE come from the germline V gene. CDR3 DNA sequence: TGTGCCAGCAGCGGAAACAGGGGGGAAGATACGCAGTATTTT. It codes for CASSGNRGEDTQYF.

The chain joins TRBV19 to TRBJ2-7; D gene unclear. This CDR3 contains 16 residues. The ends were cut back, 5 bases at V and 2 bases at J, with 19 bases in the middle. Germline CDR1 and CDR2: LNHDA and SQIVND (reference sequence). This CDR3 reads CASSPRHRLTTYEQYF. The CDR3 DNA follows: TGTGCCAGTAGTCCCAGACACCGCCTAACCACCTACGAGCAGTACTTC.

CDR3 bases: TGTGCCAGTAAGGAGGGAGTCTATGGCTACACCTTC. Protein: CASKEGVYGYTF. The chain is built from TRBV19 and TRBJ1-2; D unresolved. The CDR3 totals 12 residues. Deletions cut 7 bases from V and 4 bases from J, with 10 bases between. The germline V gene has CDR1 LNHDA and CDR2 SQIVND (reference sequence).